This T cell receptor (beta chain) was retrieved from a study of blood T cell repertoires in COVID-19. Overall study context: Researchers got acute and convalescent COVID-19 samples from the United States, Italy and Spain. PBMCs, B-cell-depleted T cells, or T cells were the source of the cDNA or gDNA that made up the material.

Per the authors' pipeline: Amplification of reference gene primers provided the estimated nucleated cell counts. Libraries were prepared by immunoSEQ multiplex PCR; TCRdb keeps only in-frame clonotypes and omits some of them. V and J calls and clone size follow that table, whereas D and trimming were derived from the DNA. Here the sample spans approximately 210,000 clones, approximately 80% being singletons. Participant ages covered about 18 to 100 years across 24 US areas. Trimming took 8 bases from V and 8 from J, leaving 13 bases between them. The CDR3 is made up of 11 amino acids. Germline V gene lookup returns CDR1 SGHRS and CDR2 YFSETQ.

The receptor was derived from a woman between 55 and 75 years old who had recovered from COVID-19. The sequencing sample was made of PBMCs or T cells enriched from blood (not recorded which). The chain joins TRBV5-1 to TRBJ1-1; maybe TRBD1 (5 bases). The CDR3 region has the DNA TGCGCCAGTAAGACGGGGGGAGAAGCTTTCTTT. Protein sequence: CASKTGGEAFF. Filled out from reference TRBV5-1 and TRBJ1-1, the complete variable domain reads KAGVTQTPRYLIKTRGQQVTLSCSPISGHRSVSWYQQTPGQGLQFLFEYFSETQRNKGNFPGRFSGRQFSNSRSEMNVSTLELGDSALYLCASKTGGEAFFGQGTRLTVV.